This section outlines one T cell receptor (beta chain) sequence together with its context. This record comes from a study of blood T cell repertoires in COVID-19. The wider study: Acute and convalescent COVID-19 specimens originated in the United States, Italy and Spain. Nucleic acid was either cDNA or gDNA, and it came from T cells, B-cell-depleted T cells, or PBMCs.

Clones were read by immunoSEQ multiplex PCR, and TCRdb kept only the in-frame ones, dropping some. The table records tens of thousands of clones, 87% of them present only once. V lost 4 bases to trimming and J lost 3 bases; unmatched junction nucleotides: 2. Germline loops: CDR1 SGHTA, CDR2 FQGTGA. The CDR3 extends over 14 amino acids. One Seattle source followed patients from active infection through their disease course. The clonotype comes from a woman at least 80 years old with COVID-19, enrolled during active disease. The sample consisted of peripheral blood. This chain joins TRBV7-3 and TRBJ2-5; 10 bases are a match to TRBD1. CDR3 DNA: TGTGCCAGCAGCTCGACAGGGGGCGAAGAGACCCAGTACTTC. Amino acids: CASSSTGGEETQYF. Full variable domain (remainder filled in from reference TRBV7-3 and TRBJ2-5): GAGVSQTPSNKVTEKGKYVELRCDPISGHTALYWYRQSLGQGPEFLIYFQGTGAADDSGLPNDRFFAVRPEGSVSTLKIQRTERGDSAVYLCASSSTGGEETQYFGPGTRLLVL.